One sample yielded the 6 T cell receptor beta chains listed below, sequenced in a study of T cell changes during pregnancy in multiple sclerosis. The data were produced by immunoSEQ multiplex PCR, yet TCRdb's version contains in-frame clones alone and is incomplete. The data hold 85,000 to 130,000 clones, with around 93% observed a single time. This specimen was peripheral blood, taken after pregnancy. The receptors here all came from a female donor with multiple sclerosis, enrolled in a pregnancy study.

This clone has only one observation. This chain connects TRBV7-3 to TRBJ2-3; tentatively, D is TRBD1 (6 bases). From germline, CDR1 is SGHTA and CDR2 FQGTGA. CDR3 length: 18 residues. V lost 5 bases, J lost 2 bases, and 23 bases lay in between. The CDR3 sequence is CASSPQGSRGSDTDTQYF. CDR3 nucleotide sequence: TGTGCCAGCAGCCCTCAAGGGTCAAGGGGGTCGGACACAGATACGCAGTATTTT.

This chain joins TRBV15 and TRBJ1-1; D possibly corresponds to TRBD1 (6 bases). The CDR3 runs 15 residues. Trimming pared 1 base from V and 6 bases from J, leaving 15 bases between. CDR1 and CDR2 from the germline V gene are LNHNV and YYDKDF (reference sequence). The CDR3 DNA sequence: TGTGCCACCAGCAGAGGTTTCGGACAGATGCCTGAAGCTTTCTTT. Encoded protein: CATSRGFGQMPEAFF.

V is TRBV19 and J is TRBJ2-7; no clear D gene. The germline gives CDR1 LNHDA, CDR2 SQIVND (reference sequence). V was cut by 3 bases and J by 2 bases, with 8 bases left in between. The CDR3 extends over 13 amino acids. The CDR3 sequence: CASSMADTYEQYF. The CDR3 DNA reads as TGTGCCAGTAGTATGGCAGACACCTACGAGCAGTACTTC.

The chain has TRBV6-6 and TRBJ2-3; possible D gene TRBD1, 8 bases. In germline, CDR1 is MNHNY, CDR2 SVGAGI (reference sequence). The CDR3 is 13 residues long. Deletions cut 7 bases from V and 11 bases from J, with 19 bases between. The DNA of the CDR3 is TGTGCCAGCATTGCACAGGGGGGGTGGTGGCAGTATTTT. This gives the protein CASIAQGGWWQYF.

For this clone: Other nucleotide sequences from this sample produce the same CDR3. The rearrangement joins TRBV2 to TRBJ1-3; the D is unclear. Germline CDR1 and CDR2: SNHLY and FYNNEI. This CDR3 has 12 residues. V gave up 2 bases and J gave up 4 bases, with 3 bases separating them. The CDR3 DNA is TGTGCCAGCAGTGAACGGGGAAACACCATATATTTT. As protein: CASSERGNTIYF.

The rearrangement uses TRBV9 and TRBJ1-2; 7 bases agree with TRBD1. CDR3 length equals 17 residues. The V gene's germline CDR1 is SGDLS and CDR2 YYNGEE. After removal of 3 bases from V and 4 bases from J, the junction contained 15 bases not matched to a gene. The DNA of the CDR3 is TGTGCCAGCAGCGGAACTCCGGGACAGCGGGGGGTCTATGGCTACACCTTC. Translating gives CASSGTPGQRGVYGYTF.